These 14 T cell receptor beta chains share one sample of origin, sequenced in a study of cytomegalovirus exposure and HLA in healthy donors. With 60 Vbeta and 13 Jbeta primers, the PCR was carried out. The table came from immunoSEQ multiplex PCR; TCRdb's copy has only in-frame clones and leaves some out. The table lists under 250,000 clones, roughly 87% of them singletons. What was sequenced was PBMCs. The receptors originated from a man in his forties or fifties in good health and CMV-seropositive.

Note on this clone: Other DNA sequences from this sample encode an identical CDR3 as well. The V call is TRBV2, the J call TRBJ1-1, with TRBD1 matching over 8 bases. Germline assignment: CDR1 SNHLY and CDR2 FYNNEI. This CDR3 is built from 13 residues. V lost 9 bases, J lost 1 base, and 4 bases stayed unmatched. CDR3 bases: TGTGCCAGTTCGGGACAGGCGAACACTGAAGCTTTCTTT. Its protein is CASSGQANTEAFF.

The CDR3 is CASSPDRRNTGELFF. DNA for the CDR3: TGTGCCAGCTCACCCGACAGGCGCAACACCGGGGAGCTGTTTTTT. The chain has TRBV18 and TRBJ2-2; TRBD1 is a possible D gene (6 bases). The CDR3 runs 15 residues. V lost 3 bases and J 2 bases, leaving 10 bases between the germline ends. Germline CDR1 reads KGHSH; CDR2 reads LQKENI.

The rearrangement uses TRBV7-8 and TRBJ2-3; D is perhaps TRBD2 (6 bases). Between the trimmed V and J ends, which lost 1 base and 3 bases, there was a span of 14 bases. Germline values: CDR1 SGHVS, CDR2 FQNEAQ. The CDR3 is made up of 16 amino acids. CDR3: CASSLVSGRWTDTQYF. The DNA of the CDR3 is TGTGCCAGCAGCTTAGTCTCCGGGAGATGGACAGATACGCAGTATTTT.

In its sample, this clone was seen a few times. V usage is TRBV7-9 and J usage is TRBJ1-4; 7 bases line up with TRBD1. Germline-derived CDR1 and CDR2 are SEHNR and FQNEAQ (reference sequence). CDR3 length: 14 residues. V lost 5 bases and J lost 3; bases outside the gene matches: 3. In DNA, the CDR3 is TGTGCCAGCAGCCCCGGGACAGCTAATGAAAAACTGTTTTTT. Encoded protein: CASSPGTANEKLFF.

This chain connects TRBV30 to TRBJ1-2; the match to TRBD1 covers 7 bases. In germline, CDR1 is GTSNPN, CDR2 SVGIG (reference sequence). The CDR3 consists of 12 residues. With V trimmed by 4 bases and J by 7 bases, 6 bases remained unmatched. This CDR3 reads CAWTGRDSGYTF. The DNA for the CDR3 is TGTGCCTGGACCGGCCGGGACAGTGGCTACACCTTC.

The chain employs TRBV7-6 and TRBJ1-5; D perhaps matches TRBD1 (5 bases). Germline V gives CDR1 SGHVS, CDR2 FNYEAQ. V lost 6 bases, J lost 4 bases, and 10 bases lay in between. The CDR3 contains 13 residues. CDR3 nucleotide sequence: TGTGCCAGCAGTTCAGGGCTAAATCAGCCCCAGCATTTT. Translated: CASSSGLNQPQHF.

The J gene is TRBJ1-5, the V gene TRBV6-5, with D perhaps matching TRBD1 (6 bases). In germline, CDR1 is MNHEY, CDR2 SVGAGI. CDR3 size: 15 residues. Trimming removed 0 bases at V and 3 bases at J, with 9 bases between. CDR3 coding DNA: TGTGCCAGCAGTTACTCCGGACAGCCCAATCAGCCCCAGCATTTT. Translation gives CASSYSGQPNQPQHF.

V and J are TRBV30 and TRBJ1-2, with D possibly matching TRBD1 (5 bases). The V gene's germline CDR1 is GTSNPN and CDR2 SVGIG (reference sequence). V lost 2 bases and J 3 bases, leaving 19 bases between the germline ends. The CDR3 is 16 residues long. CDR3 DNA: TGTGCCTGGAGTTCCCGGGGGACTCTAGGTTACTATGGCTACACCTTC. It codes for CAWSSRGTLGYYGYTF.

V usage is TRBV5-6 and J usage is TRBJ1-1, with 7 bases fitting TRBD1. J lost 2 bases, V lost 3 bases, and 4 bases had no gene match. The germline V gene has CDR1 SGHDT and CDR2 YYEEEE. This CDR3 comprises 14 residues. The chain's CDR3 is CASSSTGINTEAFF. CDR3 coding DNA: TGTGCCAGCAGCTCGACAGGGATCAACACTGAAGCTTTCTTT.

The CDR3 DNA sequence: TGTGCCAGCAGTGTGTTGGCCCTCCAAGAGACCCAGTACTTC. The encoded protein is CASSVLALQETQYF. The rearrangement links TRBV6-1 to TRBJ2-5; D is unclear. Trimming removed 4 bases from V and 1 base from J, with 10 bases in between. Germline V lookup: CDR1 MNHNS, CDR2 SASEGT. The CDR3 has 14 amino acids.

The gene calls are TRBV5-1 and TRBJ2-1; 7 bases match TRBD2. Germline CDR1 and CDR2: SGHRS and YFSETQ. This CDR3 has 14 amino acids. J was trimmed by 9 bases and V by 1 base; bases with no gene match: 7. CDR3 nucleotide sequence: TGCGCCAGCAGCTTGATGAATAGCGGGTCTGAGCAGTTCTTC. Amino acids: CASSLMNSGSEQFF.

The chain combines TRBV10-3 with TRBJ2-2; 12 bases are a match to TRBD2. CDR3 length equals 16 residues. Trimming removed 6 bases from V and 7 bases from J; junction bases left unmatched: 9. CDR1 is ENHRY and CDR2 is SYGVKD in the germline V gene. The CDR3 reads CAIRTTSGSFGGELFF. In DNA form, the CDR3 reads TGTGCCATCAGAACGACTAGCGGGAGTTTCGGCGGGGAGCTGTTTTTT.

This clone was seen a single time. The chain combines TRBV5-6 with TRBJ2-7, with 7 bases aligning to TRBD1. The V gene's germline CDR1 is SGHDT and CDR2 YYEEEE. V dropped 0 bases and J dropped 0; count of bases not matched to a gene: 6. The CDR3 is 16 residues long. CDR3 nucleotides: TGTGCCAGCAGCTTGGTGGCTGGACAGGACTCCTACGAGCAGTACGTC. Translation gives CASSLVAGQDSYEQYV.

This clone was seen only a few times. The CDR3 reads CASSVGGSSTDTQYF. CDR3 coding DNA: TGTGCCAGCAGTGTCGGGGGAAGTAGCACAGATACGCAGTATTTT. This chain connects TRBV6-4 to TRBJ2-3, with D possibly being TRBD2 (6 bases). From germline, CDR1 is MRHNA and CDR2 SNTAGT. V lost 4 bases and J lost 0, with 11 bases in between. The CDR3 spans 15 residues.